This note documents a single T cell receptor (beta chain) sequence. Using immunoSEQ multiplex PCR, the repertoire was profiled, and TCRdb retains in-frame clones only, with some absent. Of hundreds of thousands of clones detected, around 89% appear once; the ten largest clones hold about 4.6%. The CDR3 loop spans 14 amino acids. Trimming shortened V by 0 bases and J by 0 bases, and 6 bases separated the two germline ends. The V gene's germline CDR1 is SGHKS and CDR2 YYEKEE (reference sequence). The sample is drawn from a study of Ad26.COV2.S vaccination and SARS-CoV-2 variants. The treatment denotes: around 19 received Ad26.COV2.S at low or high dose, single or two shots; roughly 5 received placebo; per-sample allocation not given. The samples date from day 63 after the first vaccine or placebo injection.

The chain has TRBV5-5 and TRBJ1-2; no firm D call. This sequence was found in a person aged 18 to 65 who received the Ad26.COV2.S COVID-19 vaccine or a placebo. Material: peripheral blood, obtained in a trial of Ad26.COV2.S vaccine versus placebo. The CDR3 sequence is CASSLEQPNYGYTF. DNA for the CDR3: TGTGCCAGCAGCTTGGAGCAGCCTAACTATGGCTACACCTTC.